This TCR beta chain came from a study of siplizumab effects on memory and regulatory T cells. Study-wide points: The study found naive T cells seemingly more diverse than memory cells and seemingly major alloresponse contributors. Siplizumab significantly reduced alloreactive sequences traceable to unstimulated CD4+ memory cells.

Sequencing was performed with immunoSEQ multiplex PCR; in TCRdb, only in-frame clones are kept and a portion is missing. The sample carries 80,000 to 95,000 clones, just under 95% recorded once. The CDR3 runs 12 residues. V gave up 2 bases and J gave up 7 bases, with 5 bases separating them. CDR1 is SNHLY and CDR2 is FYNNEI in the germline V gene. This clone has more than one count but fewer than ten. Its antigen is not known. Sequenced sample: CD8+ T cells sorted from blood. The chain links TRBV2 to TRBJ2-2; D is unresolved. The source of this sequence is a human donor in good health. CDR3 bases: TGTGCCAGCAGTGAACTCTACGGGGAGCTGTTTTTT. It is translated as CASSELYGELFF.